These 3 T cell receptor beta chains originate from one sample sequenced in a study of T cell changes during pregnancy in multiple sclerosis. The assay was immunoSEQ multiplex PCR, and TCRdb's table has in-frame clones only and misses some. The table lists approximately 70,000 clones, roughly 94% of them singletons, with over 1.3% in the top ten. Sequencing used peripheral blood, obtained in the second trimester of pregnancy. These TCRs come from a female donor in good health, enrolled as a control in a pregnancy study.

The rearrangement links TRBV7-6 to TRBJ2-2, with 9 positions matching TRBD2. Trimming took 0 bases from V and 5 from J; bases not matched to a gene: 4. The CDR3 loop spans 16 amino acids. In germline, CDR1 is SGHVS, CDR2 FNYEAQ. CDR3 bases: TGTGCCAGCAGCTTAGCGAGCGGGGGGCGTACCGGGGAGCTGTTTTTT. This gives the protein CASSLASGGRTGELFF. The entire variable domain, with the rest obtained from reference TRBV7-6 and TRBJ2-2, is as follows: GAGVSQSPRYKVTKRGQDVALRCDPISGHVSLYWYRQALGQGPEFLTYFNYEAQQDKSGLPNDRFSAERPEGSISTLTIQRTEQRDSAMYRCASSLASGGRTGELFFGEGSRLTVL.

The chain joins TRBV28 to TRBJ1-5; D is possibly TRBD1 (5 bases). Looked up from germline, CDR1 is MDHEN and CDR2 is SYDVKM. V lost 4 bases and J lost 7, with 11 bases in between. The CDR3 has 13 amino acids. CDR3 nucleotide sequence: TGTGCCAGCAGTTCGGGACTAAAACAGCCCCAGCATTTT. This codes for CASSSGLKQPQHF.

There are a few counts of this clone. V usage is TRBV18 and J usage is TRBJ1-5, with 8 bases that match TRBD1. V lost 6 bases to trimming and J lost 4 bases; unmatched junction nucleotides: 5. The CDR3 runs 14 residues. From germline, CDR1 is KGHSH and CDR2 LQKENI. The CDR3 reads CASSRDRRNQPQHF. CDR3 sequence (DNA): TGTGCCAGCTCTCGGGACAGGCGAAATCAGCCCCAGCATTTT.